This TCR beta chain comes out of a study of cytomegalovirus exposure and HLA in healthy donors. Regarding this clone: Its antigen is undetermined. Other DNA variants within this sample encode the same CDR3.

13 Jbeta primers and 60 Vbeta primers were used for the PCR. Original analysis: There were around 77 million unique TCR beta chains by a later count, and approximately 12 million of them were shared. Assay: immunoSEQ multiplex PCR; the TCRdb copy retains only in-frame clones and omits some. V, J and clone size were drawn from that table, and D and trimming were deduced from the DNA. The sample's table shows 70,000 or so clones. Study conclusions and caveats: Later on, a genetic analysis was performed. It linked a missense variant in DCLRE1C with V- and J-gene trimming of TCR beta.

V lost 2 bases and J lost 5, with 10 bases in between. The CDR3 is made up of 14 amino acids. Germline assignment: CDR1 GTSNPN and CDR2 SVGIG (reference sequence). Material for sequencing was PBMCs. The chain employs TRBV30 and TRBJ1-6; D unclear. The source of this sequence is a boy between 10 and 17 years old in good health and CMV-seronegative. CDR3 sequence (DNA): TGTGCCTGGAGTCGTAGGCAGGATAATTCACCCCTCCACTTT. Protein product: CAWSRRQDNSPLHF.